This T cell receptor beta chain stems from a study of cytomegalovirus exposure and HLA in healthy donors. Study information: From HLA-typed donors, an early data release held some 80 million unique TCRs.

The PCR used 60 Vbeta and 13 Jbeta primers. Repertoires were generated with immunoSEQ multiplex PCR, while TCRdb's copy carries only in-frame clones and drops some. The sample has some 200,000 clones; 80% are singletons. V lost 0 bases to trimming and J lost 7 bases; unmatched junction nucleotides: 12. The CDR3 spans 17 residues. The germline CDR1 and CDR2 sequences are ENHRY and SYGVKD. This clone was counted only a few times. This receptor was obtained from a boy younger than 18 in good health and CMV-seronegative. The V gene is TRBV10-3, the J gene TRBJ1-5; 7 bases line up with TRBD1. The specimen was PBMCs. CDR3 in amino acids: CAISESRGGGQQQPQHF. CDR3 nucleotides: TGTGCCATCAGTGAGTCTAGAGGAGGGGGCCAACAGCAGCCCCAGCATTTT.